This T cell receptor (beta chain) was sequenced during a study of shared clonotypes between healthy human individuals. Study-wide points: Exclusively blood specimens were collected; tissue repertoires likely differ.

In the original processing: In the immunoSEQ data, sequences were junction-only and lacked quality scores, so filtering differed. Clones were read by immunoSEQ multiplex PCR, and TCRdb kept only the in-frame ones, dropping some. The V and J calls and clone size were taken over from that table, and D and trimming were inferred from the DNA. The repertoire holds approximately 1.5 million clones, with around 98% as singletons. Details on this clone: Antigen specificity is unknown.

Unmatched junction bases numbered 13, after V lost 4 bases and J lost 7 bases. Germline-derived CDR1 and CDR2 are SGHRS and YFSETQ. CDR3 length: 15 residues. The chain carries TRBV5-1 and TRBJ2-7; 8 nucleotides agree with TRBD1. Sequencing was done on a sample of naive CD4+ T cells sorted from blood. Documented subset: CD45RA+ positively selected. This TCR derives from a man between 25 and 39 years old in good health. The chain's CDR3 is CASSGGRQGRGEQYF. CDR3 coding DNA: TGCGCCAGCAGCGGGGGTCGACAGGGGAGAGGTGAGCAGTACTTC. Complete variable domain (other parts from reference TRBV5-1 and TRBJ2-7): KAGVTQTPRYLIKTRGQQVTLSCSPISGHRSVSWYQQTPGQGLQFLFEYFSETQRNKGNFPGRFSGRQFSNSRSEMNVSTLELGDSALYLCASSGGRQGRGEQYFGPGTRLTVT.